These 4 T cell receptor beta chains originate from one sample sequenced in a study of blood T cell repertoires in COVID-19. Sequenced by immunoSEQ multiplex PCR; TCRdb stores in-frame clones only, minus some. Of a few hundred thousand clones listed, approximately 92% were seen once; the top ten hold 3.5% to 5.5%. The sample consisted of peripheral blood. The receptors shown here come from a woman in her thirties or forties who had recovered from COVID-19.

This chain uses TRBV29-1 with TRBJ2-2; no clear D. This CDR3 region has 11 residues. V lost 6 bases to trimming and J lost 2 bases, with 4 bases between them. Per germline, CDR1 SQVTM and CDR2 ANQGSEA. The CDR3 region is CSVRNTGELFF. The CDR3 DNA sequence: TGCAGCGTGAGAAACACCGGGGAGCTGTTTTTT.

This clone was recorded only once. V is TRBV18 and J is TRBJ2-7; D remains unclear. Germline CDR1 reads KGHSH; CDR2 reads LQKENI. The CDR3 contains 13 residues. V was trimmed by 2 bases and J by 3 bases, leaving 8 bases between them. For the CDR3, the DNA is TGTGCCAGCTCACCAAACAAAAACTACGAGCAGTACGTC. It specifies CASSPNKNYEQYV.

V and J are TRBV2 and TRBJ2-3; 10 bases fit TRBD2. The trim removed 4 bases at V and 1 base at J, leaving 2 bases unmatched. The germline CDR1 and CDR2 sequences are SNHLY and FYNNEI. The CDR3 extends over 15 amino acids. CDR3 nucleotide sequence: TGTGCCAGCAGTGTAGGACTAGCGGGCACAGATACGCAGTATTTT. Translation gives CASSVGLAGTDTQYF.

The chain carries TRBV7-6 and TRBJ2-2, with D uncertain. From germline, CDR1 is SGHVS and CDR2 FNYEAQ. V was shortened by 3 bases and J by 5 bases, with 10 bases between the two germline ends. The CDR3 extends over 14 amino acids. This chain's CDR3 is CASSFARPTGELFF. DNA for the CDR3: TGTGCCAGCAGCTTCGCCAGGCCAACCGGGGAGCTGTTTTTT.